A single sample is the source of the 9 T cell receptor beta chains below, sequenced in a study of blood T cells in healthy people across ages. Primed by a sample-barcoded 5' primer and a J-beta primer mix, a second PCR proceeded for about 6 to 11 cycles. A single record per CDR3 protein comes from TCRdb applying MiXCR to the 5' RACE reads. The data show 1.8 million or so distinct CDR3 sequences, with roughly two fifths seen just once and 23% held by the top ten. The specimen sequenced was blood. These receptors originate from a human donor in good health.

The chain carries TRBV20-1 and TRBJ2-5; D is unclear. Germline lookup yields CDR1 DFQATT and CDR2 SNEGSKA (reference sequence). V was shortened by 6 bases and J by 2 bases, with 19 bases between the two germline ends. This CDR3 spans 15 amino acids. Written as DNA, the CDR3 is TGCAGTGCCCCCCAGTCTGTAGGGTGGCAAGAGACCCAGTACTTC. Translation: CSAPQSVGWQETQYF.

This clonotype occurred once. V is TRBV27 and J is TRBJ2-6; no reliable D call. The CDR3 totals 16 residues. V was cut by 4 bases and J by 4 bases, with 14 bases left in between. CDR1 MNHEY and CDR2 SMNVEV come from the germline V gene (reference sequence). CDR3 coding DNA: TGTGCCAGCAGTTCCCCTGATGGGTACGGGGCCAACGTCCTGACTTTC. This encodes CASSSPDGYGANVLTF.

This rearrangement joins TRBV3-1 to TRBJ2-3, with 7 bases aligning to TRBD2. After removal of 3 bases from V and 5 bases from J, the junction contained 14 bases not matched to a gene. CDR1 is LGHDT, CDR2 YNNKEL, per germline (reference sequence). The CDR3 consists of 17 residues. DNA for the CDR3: TGTGCCAGCAGCCAGGCTCCTCCCGGGGAGGGGCGAGATACGCAGTATTTT. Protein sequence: CASSQAPPGEGRDTQYF.

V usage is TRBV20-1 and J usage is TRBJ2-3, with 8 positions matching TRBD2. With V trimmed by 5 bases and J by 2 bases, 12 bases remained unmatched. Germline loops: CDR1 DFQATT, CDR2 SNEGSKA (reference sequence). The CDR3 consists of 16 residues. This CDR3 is CSAGPHQRGITDTQYF. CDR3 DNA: TGCAGTGCTGGCCCTCACCAGCGGGGGATCACAGATACGCAGTATTTT.

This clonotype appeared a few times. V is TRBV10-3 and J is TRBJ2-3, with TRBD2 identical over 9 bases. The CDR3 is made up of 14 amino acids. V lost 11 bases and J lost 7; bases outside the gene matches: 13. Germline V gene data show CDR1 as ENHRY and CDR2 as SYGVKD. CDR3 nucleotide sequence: TGTGCCGCCTCTAGCGGGGCTGAGACTAATACGCAGTATTTT. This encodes CAASSGAETNTQYF.

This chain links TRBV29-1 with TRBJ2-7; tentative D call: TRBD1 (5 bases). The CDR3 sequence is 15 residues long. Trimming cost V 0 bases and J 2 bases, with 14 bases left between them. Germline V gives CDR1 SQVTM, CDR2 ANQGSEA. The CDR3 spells CSVEDRQGSPYEQYF. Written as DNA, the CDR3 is TGCAGCGTTGAAGATCGGCAGGGTAGCCCCTACGAGCAGTACTTC.

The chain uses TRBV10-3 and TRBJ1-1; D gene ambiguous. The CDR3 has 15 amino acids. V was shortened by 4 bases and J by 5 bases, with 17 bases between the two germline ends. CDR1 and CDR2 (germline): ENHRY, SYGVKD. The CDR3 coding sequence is TGTGCCATCAGTGCTTCCCGGCGGGTAGAGACTGAAGCTTTCTTT. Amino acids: CAISASRRVETEAFF.

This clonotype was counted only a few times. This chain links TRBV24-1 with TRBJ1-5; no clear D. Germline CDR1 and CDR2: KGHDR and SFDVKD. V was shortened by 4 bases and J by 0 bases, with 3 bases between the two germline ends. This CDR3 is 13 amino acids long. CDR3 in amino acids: CATSESSNQPQHF. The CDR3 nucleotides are TGTGCCACCAGTGAGAGTAGCAATCAGCCCCAGCATTTT.

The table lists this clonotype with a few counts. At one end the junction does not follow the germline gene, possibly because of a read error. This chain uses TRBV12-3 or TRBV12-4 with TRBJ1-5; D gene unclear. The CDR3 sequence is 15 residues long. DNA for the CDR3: TGTGCCAGCACCTTCGGAGGGTATAGCAATCGGCCCCAGCATTTT. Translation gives CASTFGGYSNRPQHF.